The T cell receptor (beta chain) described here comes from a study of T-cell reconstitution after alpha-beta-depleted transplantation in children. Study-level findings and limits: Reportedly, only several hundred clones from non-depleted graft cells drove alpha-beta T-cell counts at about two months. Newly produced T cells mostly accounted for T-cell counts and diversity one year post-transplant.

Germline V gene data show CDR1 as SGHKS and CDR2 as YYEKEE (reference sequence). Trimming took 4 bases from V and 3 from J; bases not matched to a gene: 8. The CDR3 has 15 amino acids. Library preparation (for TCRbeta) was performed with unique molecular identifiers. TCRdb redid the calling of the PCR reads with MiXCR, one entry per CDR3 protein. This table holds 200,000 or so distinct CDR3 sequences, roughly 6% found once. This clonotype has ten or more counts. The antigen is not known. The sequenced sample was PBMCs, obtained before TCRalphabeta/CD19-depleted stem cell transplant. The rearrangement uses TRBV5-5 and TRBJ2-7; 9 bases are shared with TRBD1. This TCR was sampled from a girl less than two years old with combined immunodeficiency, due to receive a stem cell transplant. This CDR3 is CASSNYRDRDYEQYF. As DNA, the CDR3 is TGTGCCAGCAGCAACTACCGGGACAGGGACTACGAGCAGTACTTC.